The clone carrying this TCR beta chain appeared many times. As yet, its antigen is unknown. For TCR beta, libraries came from iRepertoire HTBI primers and Arm-PCR of CDR3 regions. TCRdb recomputed calls from the multiplex PCR reads with MiXCR, one row per CDR3 protein. The data hold some 450,000 distinct CDR3 sequences, with around 17% observed a single time. The data were obtained in a study of regulatory T cells in long-lasting Graves disease. General study points: Among persistent patients, a larger number of public clonotypes were shared (around 3,000) than among newly diagnosed patients (about 1,000).

Indicated time point: newly diagnosed GD, antithyroid drugs for less than 3 months. The TCR library was made from RNA extracted from PBMCs. Approximately 10 milliliters of peripheral blood went into EDTA tubes. Deletions cut 0 bases from V and 4 bases from J, with 12 bases between. CDR3 length: 16 residues. Germline CDR1 and CDR2: LGHDT and YNNKEL (reference sequence). Another study also made use of these data, one on T cells in Graves' hyperthyroidism and ophthalmopathy. That paper adds: For Graves' hyperthyroidism to be stable, ophthalmopathy could not progress within 18 months.

This sequence originates from a woman in her twenties or thirties with Graves disease. The sample was peripheral blood mononuclear cells (PBMCs), taken at new diagnosis, from a patient treated with antithyroid drugs. V usage is TRBV3-1 and J usage is TRBJ2-2; D is unclear. The CDR3 DNA sequence: TGTGCCAGCAGCCAAGATAGCAGGTTATTCACCGGGGAGCTGTTTTTT. This encodes CASSQDSRLFTGELFF.